This TCR beta chain was captured by sequencing in a study of cytomegalovirus exposure and HLA in healthy donors. Turning to the study itself: Some 80 million unique TCR sequences came from HLA-typed donors in an early release. The study's findings and limits: Later findings reportedly placed an Asian-associated ancestry cluster below the approximately 670-donor mean for N-insertions. In a later analysis, at a false discovery rate of 0.05, 15,000 to 20,000 TCR beta sequences matched HLA alleles.

This CDR3 comprises 13 residues. Trimming cost V 2 bases and J 3 bases, with 9 bases left between them. Germline V CDR1 and CDR2: SGHRS, YFSETQ. In regard to this clone: Its antigen remains unidentified.

The PCR contained 60 Vbeta and 13 Jbeta primers. Assay used: immunoSEQ multiplex PCR; TCRdb lists only in-frame clones, some missing. The sample carries 60,000 to 100,000 clones, 60% to 85% recorded once. The donors, nominally healthy at sampling, likely had unrecorded immune exposures. The sequencing sample was made of PBMCs. This clonotype was obtained from a man aged 35 to 55 in good health and CMV-seronegative. The V gene is TRBV5-1, the J gene TRBJ2-7, with D maybe TRBD1 (6 bases). The CDR3 DNA is TGCGCCAGCAGCTTTGGGGGCAGCTACGAGCAGTACTTC. Its protein is CASSFGGSYEQYF. Based on the CDR3 plus reference TRBV5-1 and TRBJ2-7, the full variable domain is KAGVTQTPRYLIKTRGQQVTLSCSPISGHRSVSWYQQTPGQGLQFLFEYFSETQRNKGNFPGRFSGRQFSNSRSEMNVSTLELGDSALYLCASSFGGSYEQYFGPGTRLTVT.